This T cell receptor (beta chain) is drawn from a study of T-cell reconstitution after alpha-beta-depleted transplantation in children. Unique molecular identifiers were incorporated during preparation of the TCRbeta library. One entry per CDR3 protein results from TCRdb running MiXCR on the PCR reads. The sample records about 640,000 distinct CDR3 sequences, around a sixth being singletons. Trimming took 3 bases from V and 3 from J; bases not matched to a gene: 15. This CDR3 is 19 amino acids long. The germline V gene encodes CDR1 KGHDR and CDR2 SFDVKD. Source: PBMCs from the stem cell graft donor, taken from the stem cell graft. The sequence was obtained from a human donor who donated a stem cell graft to a child with acute myeloid leukemia. The chain is built from TRBV24-1 and TRBJ2-1, with 8 bases aligning to TRBD2. CDR3 loop: CATSDIPAGGATNYNEQFF. CDR3 bases: TGTGCCACCAGTGATATACCGGCCGGGGGGGCTACTAACTACAATGAGCAGTTCTTC.